This paragraph reports one TCR beta chain. One junction end disagrees with the germline gene, perhaps due to a read error. Germline V lookup: CDR1 KGHSH, CDR2 LQKENI. The CDR3 has 13 amino acids. This sample is part of a study of human T cells and chemical hapten exposure. Time point specified: patch test 1, 2 weeks after DPC sensitization. Treatment: therapeutic diphenylcyclopropenone sensitization with weekly scalp DPC. TCRdb ran MiXCR on the RACE reads and lists one entry per CDR3 protein. The repertoire includes 300,000 to 450,000 distinct CDR3 sequences, around 5% of them detected once, and 2% to 2.5% sits in the top ten.

The sequencing used whole blood, collected in connection with sensitization to the hapten diphenylcyclopropenone (DPC). The chain couples TRBV18 to TRBJ2-7; no clear D. This clonotype originated in a woman in her 50s with alopecia areata. Some clones in this sample may be carry-over from other donors' samples. For the CDR3, the DNA is TGTTCCAGCTCAGGTCAGAGCTCCTACGAGCAGTACTTC. Translation gives CSSSGQSSYEQYF.